Each of the 10 T cell receptor beta chains below was sequenced from the same sample in a study of identical twins. TCRdb used MiXCR to reprocess the 5' RACE reads, holding one entry per CDR3 protein. The data show about 890,000 distinct CDR3 sequences, roughly an eighth seen once. The sample was also linked to a second study, of yellow fever vaccine responses in identical twins.

The sequenced sample was PBMCs. Receptors were obtained from a woman aged 18 to 35 in good health.

This chain links TRBV9 with TRBJ2-3; 7 positions match TRBD1. Trimming cost V 1 base and J 5 bases; bases outside gene matches: 1. CDR1 and CDR2 from the germline V gene are SGDLS and YYNGEE. The length of the CDR3 is 13 residues. CDR3 in amino acids: CASSVQGEDTQYF. In nucleotides, the CDR3 is TGTGCCAGCAGCGTACAGGGGGAAGATACGCAGTATTTT.

This clonotype was recorded many times. The genes are TRBV29-1 and TRBJ2-2; D assignment may be TRBD1 or TRBD2 (5 bases each). The CDR3 loop spans 15 amino acids. Germline assignment: CDR1 SQVTM and CDR2 ANQGSEA. Trimming removed 3 bases from V and 6 bases from J, with 17 bases in between. The CDR3 loop is CSVERDETHPGELFF. The CDR3 DNA sequence: TGCAGCGTTGAGAGGGACGAAACCCACCCCGGGGAGCTGTTTTTT.

This clonotype was detected a few times. The chain uses TRBV3-1 and TRBJ1-3; D gene ambiguous. Deletions cut 3 bases from V and 0 bases from J, with 3 bases between. Germline V gene sequence: CDR1 LGHDT, CDR2 YNNKEL (reference sequence). The CDR3 has 13 amino acids. CDR3 in DNA: TGTGCCAGCAGCCAGTACTCTGGAAACACCATATATTTT. Protein: CASSQYSGNTIYF.

The V call is TRBV20-1, the J call TRBJ1-1, with D possibly matching TRBD1 (6 bases). CDR3 length equals 13 residues. The ends were cut back, 5 bases at V and 5 bases at J, with 15 bases in the middle. Germline assignment: CDR1 DFQATT and CDR2 SNEGSKA (reference sequence). CDR3 nucleotide sequence: TGCAGTGCTGCTGCGGGGGCTCGGACTGAAGCTTTCTTT. Translating it yields CSAAAGARTEAFF.

The chain carries TRBV7-9 and TRBJ1-1, with 9 bases aligning to TRBD1. The length of the CDR3 is 15 residues. Per germline, CDR1 SEHNR and CDR2 FQNEAQ (reference sequence). V shed 5 bases and J 5 bases; nucleotides not matched to a gene: 9. CDR3 in DNA: TGTGCCAGCAGCCCCCGGGACAGGGTGAGGACTGAAGCTTTCTTT. It specifies CASSPRDRVRTEAFF.

This clonotype was detected ten times or more. The V and J genes are TRBV5-1 and TRBJ2-7; D not resolved. Deletions cut 4 bases from V and 2 bases from J, with 4 bases between. From germline, CDR1 is SGHRS and CDR2 YFSETQ. The CDR3 runs to 11 residues. CDR3 protein: CASSNTYEQYF. Written as DNA, the CDR3 is TGCGCCAGCAGCAACACCTACGAGCAGTACTTC.

There are a few counts of this clonotype. V and J are TRBV7-2 and TRBJ2-1; TRBD2 matches at 11 bases. After removal of 3 bases from V and 9 bases from J, the junction contained 4 bases not matched to a gene. Germline CDR1 reads SGHTA; CDR2 reads FQGNSA. CDR3 size: 14 residues. CDR3 loop: CASSLTSGIVEQFF. The CDR3, as DNA: TGTGCCAGCAGCTTGACTAGCGGGATTGTTGAGCAGTTCTTC.

This clonotype occurred a few times. The genes are TRBV4-1 and TRBJ2-5; TRBD1 aligns across 8 bases. The V gene end was trimmed by 2 bases and the J gene end by 2 bases; junction bases not matched to a gene: 7. The CDR3 has 16 amino acids. The V gene's germline CDR1 is MGHRA and CDR2 YSYEKL. Written as DNA, the CDR3 is TGCGCCAGCAGCCAATTCGGGAACAGGGGGCAAGAGACCCAGTACTTC. It specifies CASSQFGNRGQETQYF.

V is TRBV7-9 and J is TRBJ2-3, with 7 bases lining up with TRBD1. CDR1 is SEHNR, CDR2 FQNEAQ, per germline (reference sequence). The CDR3 spans 16 residues. Trimming took 5 bases from V and 2 from J; bases not matched to a gene: 10. This chain's CDR3 is CASSPRGSINTDTQYF. The CDR3 DNA follows: TGTGCCAGCAGCCCCAGGGGGTCTATTAACACAGATACGCAGTATTTT. The full variable domain, in which reference TRBV7-9 and TRBJ2-3 provide the parts outside the CDR3, is DTGVSQNPRHKITKRGQNVTFRCDPISEHNRLYWYRQTLGQGPEFLTYFQNEAQLEKSRLLSDRFSAERPKGSFSTLEIQRTEQGDSAMYLCASSPRGSINTDTQYFGPGTRLTVL.

This clonotype was seen more than once but under ten times. The chain uses TRBV7-9 and TRBJ2-5, with 8 bases matching TRBD1. This CDR3 spans 16 amino acids. After removal of 1 base from V and 5 bases from J, the junction contained 9 bases not matched to a gene. The V gene's germline CDR1 is SEHNR and CDR2 FQNEAQ (reference sequence). CDR3 DNA: TGTGCCAGCAGCTTAGTATACCAGGGGGCTTGGGAGACCCAGTACTTC. It encodes CASSLVYQGAWETQYF.